Listed below are T cell receptor beta chains from one sample, sequenced in a study of cytomegalovirus exposure and HLA in healthy donors. Measured with immunoSEQ multiplex PCR; TCRdb has only the in-frame clones, and not every one. Recorded here are fewer than 200,000 clones; the top ten clones represent 1% to 1.5%. Material for sequencing was PBMCs. Source of these receptors: a woman aged 60-75 years in good health and CMV-seronegative. The CDR3 runs from the conserved cysteine through the conserved F or W.

TRBV6-5,CASSSTGAGSPLHF
TRBV21-1,CASSKMGTSGPYEQYF
TRBV13,CASSSRGGYYGANYEQYF
TRBV14,CASSQDLRGGGGETQYF
TRBV29-1,CSVGRTGYSYEQYF
TRBV4-2,CASSQSGTANNEQFF
TRBV4-2,CASSQGAQRAENEQYF
TRBV7-2,CASSLQPAGARYEQYF
TRBV12-5,CASGTDRVDGYTF
TRBV5-1,CASSLFEPLSTDTQYF
TRBV19,CASSLDSSYNSPLHF
TRBV29-1,CSVGRAPQETQYF
TRBV27,CASSLIPPGVYEQYF
TRBV5-4,CASSFLSGSAGGETQYF
TRBV30,CAWSVGRINEQFF
TRBV7-3,CASSLSGVGANVLTF
TRBV7-2,CASSFIPGQGGETQYF
TRBV11-2,CASSLGTQLTLSNQPQHF
TRBV7-2,CASSLRTTTSGNTIYF
TRBV5-1,CASSLGQGATNEKLFF
TRBV2,CASSEGWNYGYTF
TRBV5-1,CASSVGLAGSSTDTQYF
TRBV6-6,CASSSGGLGETQYF
TRBV2,CASSDPGVSSGANVLTF
TRBV5-4,CASSLGRGLGGELFF
TRBV2,CASTGQGETYNEQFF
TRBV2,CASSAGGNTEAFF
TRBV7-6,CASSLAGENTGELFF
TRBV7-8,CASSLVQGERNYGYTF
TRBV5-4,CASSLAGGSQPQHF
TRBV7-9,CASSSQRGGDGELFF
TRBV9,CASSDRDRPNTEAFF
TRBV2,CASKVRGSSYEQYF
TRBV5-1,CASSLGANYNEQFF
TRBV5-4,CASSRVEGYEQYF
TRBV19,CASSIGTGGTQYF
TRBV5-1,CASSFQEGLNTEAFF
TRBV5-1,CASSLERDNYGYTF
TRBV6-6,CASSFEVSTNEKLFF
TRBV2,CASSPSTDTQYF
TRBV27,CATQNRANSPLHF
TRBV29-1,CSVNLAGADTQYF
TRBV18,CASSPLGQGPYGYTF
TRBV2,CASLRSGNEQYF
TRBV5-5,CASSLIAGIIEKLFF
TRBV6-5,CASRRGITYEQYF
TRBV30,CAWRGSSYEQYF
TRBV5-1,CASSYDRVFEQYF
TRBV2,CASSEAGRQETQYF
TRBV5-4,CASSSPTSGRSNEQYF
TRBV4-2,CASSQGDRAYQPQHF
TRBV5-6,CASSLAGTGYEQYF
TRBV5-1,CASSLSPAGNTIYF
TRBV21-1,CASSPRGKRATYEQYF
TRBV2,CAIQTSGRDNEQFF
TRBV4-2,CASSRLDNSPLHF
TRBV2,CASLWGDRGRLGTEAFF
TRBV10-3,CAIRGQGGPYEQYF
TRBV5-6,CASSFLGGAHGYTF
TRBV29-1,CSVEDWGGTNEKLFF